This TCR beta chain was profiled in a study of glioma-infiltrating T cells. The V gene's germline CDR1 is SGHNT and CDR2 YYREEE (reference sequence). CDR3 length: 15 amino acids. The J segment lost 3 bases and the V segment lost 4 bases, leaving 9 bases of the junction unmatched. TCR alpha and beta CDR3 regions were amplified from RNA using iRepertoire nested multiplex PCR. TCRdb re-called the multiplex PCR reads with MiXCR, one entry per CDR3 protein. The sample lists about 190,000 distinct CDR3 sequences, 30% to 40% occurring once. This TCR derives from a human donor with low-grade glioma or glioblastoma, undergoing nonglioma brain surgery, or in good health (not recorded which). The J gene is TRBJ2-5, the V gene TRBV5-4; 7 bases line up with TRBD2. Sequencing was performed on glioma tissue, nonneoplastic brain tissue, or PBMCs (not recorded which). The CDR3 reads CASSREEVIKETQYF. CDR3 nucleotide sequence: TGTGCCAGCAGCCGGGAGGAGGTTATTAAAGAGACCCAGTACTTC.